The 14 T cell receptor beta chains listed next were all sequenced from one sample in a study of blood T cell repertoires in COVID-19. Using immunoSEQ multiplex PCR, the repertoire was profiled, and TCRdb retains in-frame clones only, with some absent. The sample gives around 150,000 clones, approximately 88% of which show up once; about an eighth is in the top ten. The sequenced sample was PBMCs or T cells enriched from blood (not recorded which). Every receptor here comes from a woman aged 60-70 years who had recovered from COVID-19.

This clone was observed a handful of times. Within the sample, other DNA sequences also encode this same CDR3. V usage is TRBV18 and J usage is TRBJ1-1; 7 positions match TRBD1. This CDR3 is 13 amino acids long. Trimming took 6 bases from V and 1 from J; bases not matched to a gene: 2. Germline V lookup: CDR1 KGHSH, CDR2 LQKENI. CDR3 nucleotide sequence: TGTGCCAGCTCCGGACAGGCGAACACTGAAGCTTTCTTT. Its protein product is CASSGQANTEAFF.

J is TRBJ1-5 and V is TRBV4-1; no firm D call. Germline loops: CDR1 MGHRA, CDR2 YSYEKL. Deletions cut 2 bases from V and 1 base from J, with 12 bases between. The CDR3 runs to 16 residues. CDR3: CASSQPGMNSNQPQHF. DNA for the CDR3: TGCGCCAGCAGCCAACCGGGAATGAACAGCAATCAGCCCCAGCATTTT.

The chain combines TRBV28 with TRBJ1-2; 8 bases are shared with TRBD1. Unmatched junction bases numbered 15, after V lost 4 bases and J lost 8 bases. Germline CDR1 and CDR2: MDHEN and SYDVKM. This CDR3 is 16 amino acids long. CDR3 DNA sequence: TGTGCCAGCAGTTCGCCACGTGGAGGACAGGGAGAAGGCTACACCTTC. Translated: CASSSPRGGQGEGYTF.

This clone has only a few counts. The chain is built from TRBV20-1 and TRBJ1-2; D gene ambiguous. The V gene's germline CDR1 is DFQATT and CDR2 SNEGSKA (reference sequence). The CDR3 covers 11 residues. The V end lost 7 bases, the J end lost 2 bases, and 8 bases lay between the germline ends. The CDR3 DNA sequence: TGCAGTGGGTACAACAACTATGGCTACACCTTC. Its translation is CSGYNNYGYTF.

The chain couples TRBV5-1 to TRBJ2-7; tentatively, D is TRBD1 (5 bases). V was pared by 10 bases and J by 5 bases, with 19 bases between. The CDR3 runs 13 residues. Germline V gene lookup returns CDR1 SGHRS and CDR2 YFSETQ. Here the CDR3 reads CASSGAGINEQYF. The CDR3 coding sequence is TGCGCCTCGAGTGGGGCAGGGATCAACGAGCAGTACTTC.

The chain joins TRBV5-1 to TRBJ2-7, with TRBD2 identical over 9 bases. The CDR3 runs to 16 residues. Germline V gene sequence: CDR1 SGHRS, CDR2 YFSETQ. Unmatched junction bases numbered 6, after V lost 0 bases and J lost 2 bases. In DNA, the CDR3 is TGCGCCAGCAGCTTGGGAGGTAGCGGGAGTGCCTACGAGCAGTACTTC. Protein sequence: CASSLGGSGSAYEQYF.

This sequence joins TRBV19 and TRBJ1-5; unclear D gene. V lost 6 bases and J 3 bases, leaving 12 bases between the germline ends. Germline loops: CDR1 LNHDA, CDR2 SQIVND (reference sequence). The CDR3 covers 14 residues. Written as DNA, the CDR3 is TGTGCCAGTAGGTACCGGGAGATCAATCAGCCCCAGCATTTT. It encodes CASRYREINQPQHF.

The rearrangement links TRBV18 to TRBJ1-1; 9 bases line up with TRBD1. Per the germline V gene, CDR1 is KGHSH and CDR2 is LQKENI. V was clipped by 3 bases and J by 10 bases; unmatched bases: 3. CDR3 length: 12 amino acids. CDR3 amino acids: CASSPETGGAFF. DNA of the CDR3: TGTGCCAGCTCACCTGAGACAGGGGGAGCTTTCTTT.

The chain has TRBV5-1 and TRBJ2-7; maybe TRBD1 (6 bases). This CDR3 is 14 amino acids long. The V gene's germline CDR1 is SGHRS and CDR2 YFSETQ. V was shortened by 4 bases and J by 2 bases, with 13 bases between the two germline ends. The DNA for the CDR3 is TGCGCCAGCAGCACCCCCACAGGGACCTACGAGCAGTACTTC. Translation: CASSTPTGTYEQYF.

The chain employs TRBV28 and TRBJ2-3; the D gene is possibly TRBD1 (7 bases). The CDR3 sequence is 15 residues long. The V gene lost 3 bases and the J gene lost 5 bases, with 15 bases spanning the gap. Germline V gene sequence: CDR1 MDHEN, CDR2 SYDVKM. The CDR3 loop is CASSFQSGGGDTQYF. The DNA of the CDR3 is TGTGCCAGCAGTTTTCAATCAGGGGGAGGAGATACGCAGTATTTT.

The chain carries TRBV28 and TRBJ1-1; TRBD1 agrees at 7 bases. Germline V CDR1 and CDR2: MDHEN, SYDVKM. V was pared by 6 bases and J by 5 bases, with 6 bases of the junction left unmatched. The CDR3 length is 13 residues. The DNA for the CDR3 is TGTGCCAGCAGAGGTGGACAGGTGACTGAAGCTTTCTTT. It translates to CASRGGQVTEAFF.

The chain uses TRBV7-9 and TRBJ2-7; D unclear. Per germline, CDR1 SEHNR and CDR2 FQNEAQ (reference sequence). V lost 6 bases and J lost 9, with 6 bases in between. This CDR3 region has 9 residues. The CDR3, as DNA: TGTGCCAGCAGTCACAGGCAGTACTTC. Translating gives CASSHRQYF. Variable domain in full (rest from reference TRBV7-9 and TRBJ2-7): DTGVSQNPRHKITKRGQNVTFRCDPISEHNRLYWYRQTLGQGPEFLTYFQNEAQLEKSRLLSDRFSAERPKGSFSTLEIQRTEQGDSAMYLCASSHRQYFGPGTRLTVT.

The V call is TRBV9, the J call TRBJ1-1, with D perhaps matching TRBD1 (5 bases). The germline V gene encodes CDR1 SGDLS and CDR2 YYNGEE. The ends were cut back, 1 base at V and 0 bases at J, with 16 bases in the middle. The CDR3 has 17 residues. The CDR3 bases are TGTGCCAGCAGCGTACAGGACATTTCTATGATGAACACTGAAGCTTTCTTT. This translates into CASSVQDISMMNTEAFF.

The chain combines TRBV7-2 with TRBJ1-2; D remains ambiguous. With 3 bases removed from V and 1 base from J, the gap between germline ends came to 18 bases. The CDR3 sequence is 17 residues long. Germline V gene data show CDR1 as SGHTA and CDR2 as FQGNSA. CDR3 in DNA: TGTGCCAGCAGCTTCAACAGTCCACCACCTAATAACTATGGCTACACCTTC. Its protein is CASSFNSPPPNNYGYTF.